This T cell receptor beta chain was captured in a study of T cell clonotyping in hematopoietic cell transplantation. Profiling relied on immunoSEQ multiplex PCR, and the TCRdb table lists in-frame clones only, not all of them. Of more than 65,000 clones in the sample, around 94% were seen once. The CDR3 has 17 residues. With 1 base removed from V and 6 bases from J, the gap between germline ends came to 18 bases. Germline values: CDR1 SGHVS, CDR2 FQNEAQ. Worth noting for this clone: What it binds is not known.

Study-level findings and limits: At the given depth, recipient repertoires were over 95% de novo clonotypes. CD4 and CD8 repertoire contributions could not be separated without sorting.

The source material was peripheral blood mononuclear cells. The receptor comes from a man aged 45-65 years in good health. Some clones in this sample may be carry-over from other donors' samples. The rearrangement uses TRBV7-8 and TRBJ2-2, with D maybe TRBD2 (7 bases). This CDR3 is CASSLGWEGGAAGELFF. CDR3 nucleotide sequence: TGTGCCAGCAGCTTAGGCTGGGAGGGGGGGGCTGCCGGGGAGCTGTTTTTT.